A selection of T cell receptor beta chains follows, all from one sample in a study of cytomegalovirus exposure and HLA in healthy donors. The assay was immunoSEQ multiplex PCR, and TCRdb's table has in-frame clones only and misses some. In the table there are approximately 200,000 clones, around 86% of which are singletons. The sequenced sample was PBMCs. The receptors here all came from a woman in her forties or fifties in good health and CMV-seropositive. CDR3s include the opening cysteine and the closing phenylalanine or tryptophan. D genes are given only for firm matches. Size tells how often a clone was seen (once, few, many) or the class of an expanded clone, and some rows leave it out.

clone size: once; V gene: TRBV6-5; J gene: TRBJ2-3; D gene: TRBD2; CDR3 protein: CASMLRGGRTDTQYF; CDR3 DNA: TGTGCCAGCATGCTGCGCGGGGGGCGGACAGATACGCAGTATTTT
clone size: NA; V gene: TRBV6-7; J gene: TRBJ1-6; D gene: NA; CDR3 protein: CASSSPSGGVCFRSYNSPLHF; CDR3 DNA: TGTGCCAGCAGTTCCCCAAGTGGGGGGGTTTGTTTTAGATCCTATAATTCACCCCTCCACTTT
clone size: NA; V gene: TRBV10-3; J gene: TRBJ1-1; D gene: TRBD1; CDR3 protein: CAIRTQGGTEAFF; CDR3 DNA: TGTGCCATCAGAACGCAGGGGGGCACTGAAGCTTTCTTT
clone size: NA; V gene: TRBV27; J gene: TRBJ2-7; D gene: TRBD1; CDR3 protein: CASSLGDRSEQYF; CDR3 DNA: TGTGCCAGCAGTTTAGGGGACAGGAGTGAGCAGTACTTC
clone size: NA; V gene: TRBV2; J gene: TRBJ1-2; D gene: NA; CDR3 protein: CASSELSTGTVGYTF; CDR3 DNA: TGTGCCAGCAGTGAACTAAGTACAGGGACCGTGGGCTACACCTTC
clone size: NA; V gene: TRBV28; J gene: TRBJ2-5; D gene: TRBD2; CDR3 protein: CASSFSGAMQETQYF; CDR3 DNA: TGTGCCAGCAGCTTTAGCGGGGCTATGCAAGAGACCCAGTACTTC
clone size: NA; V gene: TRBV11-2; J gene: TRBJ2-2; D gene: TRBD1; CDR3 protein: CASSLQGAAGELFF; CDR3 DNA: TGTGCCAGCAGCTTACAGGGGGCAGCCGGGGAGCTGTTTTTT
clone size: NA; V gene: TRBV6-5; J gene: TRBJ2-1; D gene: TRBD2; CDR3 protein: CASTQAGGPYNEQFF; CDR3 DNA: TGTGCCAGCACACAAGCGGGAGGCCCCTACAATGAGCAGTTCTTC
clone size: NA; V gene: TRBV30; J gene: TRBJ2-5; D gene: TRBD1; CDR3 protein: CAWSRTGVQETQYF; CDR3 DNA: TGTGCCTGGAGTCGGACAGGGGTACAAGAGACCCAGTACTTC
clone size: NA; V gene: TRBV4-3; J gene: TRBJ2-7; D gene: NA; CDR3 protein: CASSQTWRGSYEQYF; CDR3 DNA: TGCGCCAGCAGCCAAACATGGCGGGGCTCCTACGAGCAGTACTTC
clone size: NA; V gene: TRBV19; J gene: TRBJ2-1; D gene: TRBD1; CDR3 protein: CASSKYRDRVYNEQFF; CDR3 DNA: TGTGCCAGTAGTAAATACCGGGACAGGGTCTACAATGAGCAGTTCTTC
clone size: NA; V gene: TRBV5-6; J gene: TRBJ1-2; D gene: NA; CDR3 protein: CASSFEYYGYTF; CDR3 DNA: TGTGCCAGCAGCTTCGAGTACTATGGCTACACCTTC
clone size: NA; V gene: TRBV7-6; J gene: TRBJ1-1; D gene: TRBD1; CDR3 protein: CASSPGTGARGTEAFF; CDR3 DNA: TGTGCCAGCAGCCCGGGGACAGGGGCCCGGGGCACTGAAGCTTTCTTT
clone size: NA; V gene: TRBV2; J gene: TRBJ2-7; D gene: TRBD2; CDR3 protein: CASSVLGTSGSLSSYEQYF; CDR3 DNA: TGTGCCAGCAGTGTATTAGGGACTAGCGGCTCACTCAGCTCCTACGAGCAGTACTTC
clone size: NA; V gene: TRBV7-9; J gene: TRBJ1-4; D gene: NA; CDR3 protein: CSSSLATSNEKLFF; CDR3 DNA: TGTTCCAGCAGCTTAGCGACATCTAATGAAAAACTGTTTTTT